A selection of T cell receptor beta chains follows, all from one sample in a study of identical twins. TCRdb re-called the 5' RACE reads through MiXCR, storing one row per CDR3 protein. This table has roughly 710,000 distinct CDR3 sequences, roughly 6% appearing once. What was sequenced was naive T cells sorted from blood. The receptor set was obtained from a man aged 18 to 30 in good health. CDR3s include the opening cysteine and the closing phenylalanine or tryptophan.

V gene: TRBV6-2/TRBV6-3; CDR3 protein: CASNHGVGPTFLYNEQFF
V gene: TRBV9; CDR3 protein: CASSVVDDEQFF
V gene: TRBV5-1; CDR3 protein: CASRGSQGTDTQYF
V gene: TRBV3-1; CDR3 protein: CASSQQQGNTIYF
V gene: TRBV28; CDR3 protein: CASSPLGTGIEETQYF
V gene: TRBV7-9; CDR3 protein: CASSSRSTANTGELFF
V gene: TRBV12-3/TRBV12-4; CDR3 protein: CASSWTGTNEKLFF
V gene: TRBV7-2; CDR3 protein: CASSRGTGFETDTQYF
V gene: TRBV20-1; CDR3 protein: CSAGTGINEKLFF
V gene: TRBV20-1; CDR3 protein: CSANPSGRAIADTQYF
V gene: TRBV4-3; CDR3 protein: CASSQETGTASYEQYF
V gene: TRBV20-1; CDR3 protein: CSAPHQTGDSPLHF
V gene: TRBV7-3; CDR3 protein: CASSSPLAGVPDTQYF
V gene: TRBV28; CDR3 protein: CASSLIRSSGANVLTF
V gene: TRBV6-5; CDR3 protein: CASGELQGAQHF
V gene: TRBV20-1; CDR3 protein: CSATVGTGGAGAFF
V gene: TRBV7-2; CDR3 protein: CASLRRAKQFF
V gene: TRBV11-2; CDR3 protein: CASSSLANTGELFF
V gene: TRBV5-1; CDR3 protein: CASSLGPTAYNEQFF
V gene: TRBV20-1; CDR3 protein: CSAPDMGLAGLETQYF
V gene: TRBV4-3; CDR3 protein: CASSQDGTSGRALVF
V gene: TRBV5-1; CDR3 protein: CASSQGQGAYTGELFF
V gene: TRBV12-3/TRBV12-4; CDR3 protein: CASSFEGWRETQYF
V gene: TRBV29-1; CDR3 protein: CSVPQGLNTEAFF
V gene: TRBV12-3/TRBV12-4; CDR3 protein: CASSTGKVARNEQFF
V gene: TRBV29-1; CDR3 protein: CSVEPFWGF
V gene: TRBV9; CDR3 protein: CASSVGTTNEQFF
V gene: TRBV9; CDR3 protein: CASSVGGTGGETQYF
V gene: TRBV11-1; CDR3 protein: CASSSPNWKASGIYNEQFF
V gene: TRBV27; CDR3 protein: CASSLGQGTLTEAFF
V gene: TRBV12-3/TRBV12-4; CDR3 protein: CASSPPGSMNTEAFF
V gene: TRBV29-1; CDR3 protein: CSVEGSPMDTQYF
V gene: TRBV27; CDR3 protein: CARRGETQYF
V gene: TRBV4-2; CDR3 protein: CASSQTTGDNNEQFF
V gene: TRBV6-5; CDR3 protein: CASSKTDTQYF
V gene: TRBV13; CDR3 protein: CASSPTGDGHEQYF
V gene: TRBV24-1; CDR3 protein: CATSETGQGYGYTF